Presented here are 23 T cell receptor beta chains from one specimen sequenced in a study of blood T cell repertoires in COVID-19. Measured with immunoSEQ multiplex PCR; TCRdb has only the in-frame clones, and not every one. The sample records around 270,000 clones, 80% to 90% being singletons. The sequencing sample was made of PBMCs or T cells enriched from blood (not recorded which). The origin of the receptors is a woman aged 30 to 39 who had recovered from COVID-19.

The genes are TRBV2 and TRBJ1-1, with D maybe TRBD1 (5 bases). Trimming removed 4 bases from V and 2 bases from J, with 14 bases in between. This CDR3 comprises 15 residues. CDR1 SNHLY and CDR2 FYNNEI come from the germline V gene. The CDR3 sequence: CASSGRRGTNTEAFF. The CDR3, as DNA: TGTGCCAGCAGTGGGAGGAGGGGAACCAACACTGAAGCTTTCTTT.

The CDR3 reads CASSLDSDNSPLHF. DNA of the CDR3: TGTGCCAGCAGCTTAGACAGTGATAATTCACCCCTCCACTTT. The chain uses TRBV7-8 and TRBJ1-6; D uncertain. The germline V gene encodes CDR1 SGHVS and CDR2 FQNEAQ. CDR3 length equals 14 residues. Trimming removed 1 base at V and 5 bases at J, with 6 bases between.

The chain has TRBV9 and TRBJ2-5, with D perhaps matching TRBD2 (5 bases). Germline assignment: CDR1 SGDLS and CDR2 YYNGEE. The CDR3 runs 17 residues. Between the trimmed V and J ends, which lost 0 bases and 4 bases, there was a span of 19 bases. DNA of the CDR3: TGTGCCAGCAGCGTAGGGGGAAGGCGGGTTAGTGGAGAGACCCAGTACTTC. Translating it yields CASSVGGRRVSGETQYF.

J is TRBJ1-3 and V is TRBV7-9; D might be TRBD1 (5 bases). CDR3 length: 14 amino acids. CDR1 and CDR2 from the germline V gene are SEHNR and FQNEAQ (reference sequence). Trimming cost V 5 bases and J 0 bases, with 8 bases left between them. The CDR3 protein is CASSRQHSGNTIYF. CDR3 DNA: TGTGCCAGCAGCCGACAGCACTCTGGAAACACCATATATTTT.

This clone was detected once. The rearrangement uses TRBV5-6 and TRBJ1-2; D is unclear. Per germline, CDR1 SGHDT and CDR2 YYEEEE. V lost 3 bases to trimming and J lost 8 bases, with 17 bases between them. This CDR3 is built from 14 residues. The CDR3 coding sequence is TGTGCCAGCAGCTCCCCGAGCGGGCTCTCAGGCTACACCTTC. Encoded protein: CASSSPSGLSGYTF.

The CDR3 DNA is TGTGCCAGCAGTGAATCGGTATTCTCTGGAAACACCATATATTTT. It specifies CASSESVFSGNTIYF. The chain has TRBV25-1 and TRBJ1-3; D remains ambiguous. CDR1 MGHDK and CDR2 SYGVNS come from the germline V gene. V lost 1 base, J lost 0 bases, and 7 bases lay in between. CDR3 length equals 15 residues.

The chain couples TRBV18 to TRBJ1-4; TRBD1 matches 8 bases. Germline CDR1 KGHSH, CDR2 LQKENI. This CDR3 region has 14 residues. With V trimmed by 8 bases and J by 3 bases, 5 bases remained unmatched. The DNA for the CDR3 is TGTGCCAGCGGTGACAGGGGCTCTAATGAAAAACTGTTTTTT. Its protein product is CASGDRGSNEKLFF.

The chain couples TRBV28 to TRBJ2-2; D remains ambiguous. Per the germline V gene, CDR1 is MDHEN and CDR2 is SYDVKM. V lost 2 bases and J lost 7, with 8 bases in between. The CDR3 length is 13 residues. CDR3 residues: CASSLVGYGELFF. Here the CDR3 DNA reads TGTGCCAGCAGTTTAGTCGGGTACGGGGAGCTGTTTTTT.

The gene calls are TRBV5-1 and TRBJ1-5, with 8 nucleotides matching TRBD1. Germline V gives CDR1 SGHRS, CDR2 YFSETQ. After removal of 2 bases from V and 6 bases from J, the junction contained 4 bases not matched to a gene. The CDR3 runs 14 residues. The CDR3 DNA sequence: TGCGCCAGCAGCTTAGGACAGGGAAGTCAGCCCCAGCATTTT. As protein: CASSLGQGSQPQHF.

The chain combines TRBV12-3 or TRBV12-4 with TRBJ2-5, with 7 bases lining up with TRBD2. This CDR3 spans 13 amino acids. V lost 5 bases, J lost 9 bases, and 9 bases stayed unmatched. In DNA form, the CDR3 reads TGTGCCAGCAGTCCTAGGGGCCGGGGGGCCCAGTACTTC. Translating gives CASSPRGRGAQYF.

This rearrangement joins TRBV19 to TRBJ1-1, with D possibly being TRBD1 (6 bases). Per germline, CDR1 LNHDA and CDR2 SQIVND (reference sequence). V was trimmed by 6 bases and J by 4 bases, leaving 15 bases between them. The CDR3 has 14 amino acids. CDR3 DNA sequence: TGTGCCAGTAGCCCACAGGGAAGTGCCACTGAAGCTTTCTTT. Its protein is CASSPQGSATEAFF.

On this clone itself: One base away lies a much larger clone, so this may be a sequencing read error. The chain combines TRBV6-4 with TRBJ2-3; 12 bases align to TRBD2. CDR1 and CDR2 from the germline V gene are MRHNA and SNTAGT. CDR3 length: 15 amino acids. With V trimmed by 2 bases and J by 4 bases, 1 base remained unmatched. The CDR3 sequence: CASSDASGGADTQYF. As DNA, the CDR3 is TGTGCCAGCAGTGACGCTAGCGGGGGGGCAGATACGCAGTATTTT.

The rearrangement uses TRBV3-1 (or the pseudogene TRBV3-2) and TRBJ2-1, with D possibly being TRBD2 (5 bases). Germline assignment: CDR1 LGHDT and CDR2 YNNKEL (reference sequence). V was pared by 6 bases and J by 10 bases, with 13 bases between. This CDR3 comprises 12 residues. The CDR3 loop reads CASRLGSLEQFF. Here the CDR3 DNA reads TGTGCCAGCAGACTAGGCAGTTTAGAGCAGTTCTTC.

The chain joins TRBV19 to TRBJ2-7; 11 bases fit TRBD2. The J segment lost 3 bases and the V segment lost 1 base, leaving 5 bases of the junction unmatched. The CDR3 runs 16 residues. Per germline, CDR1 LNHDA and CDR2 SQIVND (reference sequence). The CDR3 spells CASSIALAGGLYEQYF. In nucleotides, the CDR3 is TGTGCCAGTAGTATAGCCCTAGCGGGGGGACTCTACGAGCAGTACTTC.

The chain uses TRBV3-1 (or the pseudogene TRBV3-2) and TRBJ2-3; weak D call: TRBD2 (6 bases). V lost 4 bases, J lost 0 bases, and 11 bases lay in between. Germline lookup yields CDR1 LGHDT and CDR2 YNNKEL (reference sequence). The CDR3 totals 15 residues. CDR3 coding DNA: TGTGCCAGCAGCCGATTAGCGGCGAGCACAGATACGCAGTATTTT. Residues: CASSRLAASTDTQYF.

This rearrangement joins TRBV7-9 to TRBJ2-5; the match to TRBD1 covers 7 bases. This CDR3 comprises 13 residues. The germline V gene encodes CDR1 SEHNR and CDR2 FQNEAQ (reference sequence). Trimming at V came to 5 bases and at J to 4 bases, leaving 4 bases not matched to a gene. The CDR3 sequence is CASSRDRAETQYF. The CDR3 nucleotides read TGTGCCAGCAGCAGAGACAGGGCAGAGACCCAGTACTTC.

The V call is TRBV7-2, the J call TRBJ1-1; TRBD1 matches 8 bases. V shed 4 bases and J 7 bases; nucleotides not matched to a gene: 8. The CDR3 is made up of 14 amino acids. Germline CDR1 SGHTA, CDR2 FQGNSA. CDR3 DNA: TGTGCCAGCAGCTCCCGACAGGGGACCAGTGAAGCTTTCTTT. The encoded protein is CASSSRQGTSEAFF.

CDR3 nucleotides: TGTGCCAGCAGTTTAACCGACAGACCCGTACCTAACTATGGCTACACCTTC. Protein product: CASSLTDRPVPNYGYTF. The chain links TRBV28 to TRBJ1-2; a possible D gene is TRBD1 (5 bases). Germline assignment: CDR1 MDHEN and CDR2 SYDVKM. This CDR3 has 17 amino acids. V lost 2 bases, J lost 0 bases, and 16 bases lay in between.

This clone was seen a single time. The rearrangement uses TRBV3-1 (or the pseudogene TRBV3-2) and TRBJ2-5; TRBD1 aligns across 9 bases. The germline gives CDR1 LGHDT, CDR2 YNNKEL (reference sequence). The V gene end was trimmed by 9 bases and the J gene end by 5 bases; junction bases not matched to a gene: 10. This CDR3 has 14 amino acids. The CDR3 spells CASYQRGTGETQYF. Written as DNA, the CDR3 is TGTGCCAGTTATCAACGGGGGACAGGGGAGACCCAGTACTTC.

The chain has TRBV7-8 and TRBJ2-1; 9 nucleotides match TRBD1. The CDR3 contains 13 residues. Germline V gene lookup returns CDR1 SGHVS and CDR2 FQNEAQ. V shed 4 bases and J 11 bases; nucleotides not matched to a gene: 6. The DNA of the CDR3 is TGTGCCAGCAGCTCAAACGGACAGGGGAAGCAGTTCTTC. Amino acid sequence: CASSSNGQGKQFF.

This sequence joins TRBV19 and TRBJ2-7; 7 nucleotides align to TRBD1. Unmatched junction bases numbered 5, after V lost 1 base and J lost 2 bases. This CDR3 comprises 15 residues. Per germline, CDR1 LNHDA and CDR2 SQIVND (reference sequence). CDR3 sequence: CASSIGDSLTYEQYF. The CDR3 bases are TGTGCCAGTAGTATAGGGGACAGCCTTACCTACGAGCAGTACTTC.

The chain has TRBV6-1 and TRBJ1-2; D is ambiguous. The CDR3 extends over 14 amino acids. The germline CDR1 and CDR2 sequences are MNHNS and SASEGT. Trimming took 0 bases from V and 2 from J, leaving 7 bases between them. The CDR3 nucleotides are TGTGCCAGCAGTGAAGCGCACGGGAACTATGGCTACACCTTC. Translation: CASSEAHGNYGYTF.

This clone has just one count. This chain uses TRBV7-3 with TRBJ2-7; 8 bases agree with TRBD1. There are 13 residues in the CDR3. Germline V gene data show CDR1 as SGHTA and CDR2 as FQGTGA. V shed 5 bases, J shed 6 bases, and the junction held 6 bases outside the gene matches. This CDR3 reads CASSPQGAGEQYF. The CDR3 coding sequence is TGTGCCAGCAGCCCCCAGGGGGCTGGCGAGCAGTACTTC.